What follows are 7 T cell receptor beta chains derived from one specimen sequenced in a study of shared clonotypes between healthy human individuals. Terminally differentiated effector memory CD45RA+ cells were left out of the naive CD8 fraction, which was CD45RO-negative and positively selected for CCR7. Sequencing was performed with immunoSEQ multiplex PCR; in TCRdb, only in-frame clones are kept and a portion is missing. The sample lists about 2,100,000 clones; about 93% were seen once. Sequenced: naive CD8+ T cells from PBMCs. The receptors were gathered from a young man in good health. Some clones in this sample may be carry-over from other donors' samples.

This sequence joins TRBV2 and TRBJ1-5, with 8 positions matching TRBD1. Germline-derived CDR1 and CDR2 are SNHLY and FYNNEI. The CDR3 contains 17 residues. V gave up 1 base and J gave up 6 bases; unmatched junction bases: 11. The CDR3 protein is CASSEVGRGHFSQPQHF. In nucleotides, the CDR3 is TGTGCCAGCAGTGAAGTAGGCAGGGGGCACTTTAGTCAGCCCCAGCATTTT.

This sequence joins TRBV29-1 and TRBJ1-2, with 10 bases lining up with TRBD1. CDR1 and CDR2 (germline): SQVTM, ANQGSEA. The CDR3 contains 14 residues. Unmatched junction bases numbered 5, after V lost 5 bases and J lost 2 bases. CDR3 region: CSVTGTGENYGYTF. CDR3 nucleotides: TGCAGCGTTACCGGGACAGGGGAAAACTATGGCTACACCTTC.

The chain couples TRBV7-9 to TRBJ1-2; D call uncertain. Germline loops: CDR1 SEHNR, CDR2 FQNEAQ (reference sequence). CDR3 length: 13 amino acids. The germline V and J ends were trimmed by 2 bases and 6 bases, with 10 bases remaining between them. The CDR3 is CASSLPPGDGYTF. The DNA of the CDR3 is TGTGCCAGCAGCTTACCTCCAGGAGATGGCTACACCTTC. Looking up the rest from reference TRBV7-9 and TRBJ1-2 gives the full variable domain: DTGVSQNPRHKITKRGQNVTFRCDPISEHNRLYWYRQTLGQGPEFLTYFQNEAQLEKSRLLSDRFSAERPKGSFSTLEIQRTEQGDSAMYLCASSLPPGDGYTFGSGTRLTVV.

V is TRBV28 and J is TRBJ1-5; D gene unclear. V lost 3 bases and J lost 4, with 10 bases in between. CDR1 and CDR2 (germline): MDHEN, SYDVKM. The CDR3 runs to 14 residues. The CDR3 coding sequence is TGTGCCAGCAGTTTTAGCTCGGGAAATCAGCCCCAGCATTTT. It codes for CASSFSSGNQPQHF.

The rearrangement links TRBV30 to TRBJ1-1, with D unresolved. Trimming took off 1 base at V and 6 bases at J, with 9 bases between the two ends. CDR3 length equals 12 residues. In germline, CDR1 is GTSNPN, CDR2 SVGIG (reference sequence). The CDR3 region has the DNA TGTGCCTGGAGTGCCCCGCAGGCTGAAGCTTTCTTT. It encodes CAWSAPQAEAFF.

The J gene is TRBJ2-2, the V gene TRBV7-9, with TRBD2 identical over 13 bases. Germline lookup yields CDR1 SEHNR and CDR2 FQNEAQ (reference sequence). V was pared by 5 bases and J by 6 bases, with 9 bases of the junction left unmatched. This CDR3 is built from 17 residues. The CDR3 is CASSTGTSGMSAGELFF. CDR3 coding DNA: TGTGCCAGCAGCACAGGGACTAGCGGGATGTCTGCCGGGGAGCTGTTTTTT.

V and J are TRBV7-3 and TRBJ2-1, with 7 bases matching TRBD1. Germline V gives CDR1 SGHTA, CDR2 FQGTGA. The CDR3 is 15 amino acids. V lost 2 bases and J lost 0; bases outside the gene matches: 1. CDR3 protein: CASSLDRASYNEQFF. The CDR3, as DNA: TGTGCCAGCAGCTTAGACAGGGCCTCCTACAATGAGCAGTTCTTC.